The 20 T cell receptor beta chains reported below all come from one sample, sequenced in a study of blood T cell repertoires in COVID-19. Data came from immunoSEQ multiplex PCR; TCRdb stores just in-frame clones and leaves some out. Here the sample spans 250,000 or so clones, 88% being singletons. The sample was peripheral blood. The receptors derive from a woman in her forties who had recovered from COVID-19.

This clone occurred once. The chain couples TRBV5-1 to TRBJ2-7; possibly TRBD2 for D (5 bases). Trimming removed 5 bases at V and 6 bases at J, with 9 bases between. The CDR3 is made up of 11 amino acids. Germline CDR1 and CDR2: SGHRS and YFSETQ. CDR3 bases: TGCGCCAGCAGTGGGAGTAGCGAGCAGTACTTC. Encoded protein: CASSGSSEQYF. Drawing the rest from reference TRBV5-1 and TRBJ2-7, the complete variable domain is KAGVTQTPRYLIKTRGQQVTLSCSPISGHRSVSWYQQTPGQGLQFLFEYFSETQRNKGNFPGRFSGRQFSNSRSEMNVSTLELGDSALYLCASSGSSEQYFGPGTRLTVT.

V is TRBV27 and J is TRBJ2-1; possibly TRBD2 for D (7 bases). CDR3 length: 17 amino acids. Germline assignment: CDR1 MNHEY and CDR2 SMNVEV (reference sequence). V was trimmed by 5 bases and J by 5 bases, leaving 22 bases between them. CDR3 sequence reads: CASSLLGGGGANNEQFF. The DNA of the CDR3 is TGTGCCAGCAGTCTCTTGGGGGGCGGGGGCGCAAACAATGAGCAGTTCTTC.

This clone has a single count. The chain recombines TRBV19 with TRBJ2-3; 12 bases fit TRBD2. The CDR3 length is 18 residues. V trimming: 7 bases; J trimming: 4 bases; junction bases outside the gene matches: 15. Germline V gives CDR1 LNHDA, CDR2 SQIVND (reference sequence). In nucleotides, the CDR3 is TGTGCCAGTACCCCACCCTACCCCGGGACTAGCGGGCCAGATACGCAGTATTTT. Its protein is CASTPPYPGTSGPDTQYF.

This clone has a single count. This chain uses TRBV14 with TRBJ2-1, with 7 positions matching TRBD2. CDR1 and CDR2 (germline): SGHDN, FVKESK. The V gene end was trimmed by 1 base and the J gene end by 12 bases; junction bases not matched to a gene: 18. CDR3 size: 17 residues. CDR3 sequence (DNA): TGTGCCAGCAGCCAAGGGGCTAGCGGCCCCCTGTCTTTTGGGCAGTTCTTC. Its protein product is CASSQGASGPLSFGQFF.

This chain links TRBV14 with TRBJ2-7; D is perhaps TRBD2 (5 bases). V shed 0 bases and J shed 9 bases, with 9 bases lying between them. CDR3 length equals 12 residues. CDR1 is SGHDN and CDR2 is FVKESK in the germline V gene. This CDR3 is CASSQERAGQYF. CDR3 DNA: TGTGCCAGCAGCCAAGAGCGGGCCGGGCAGTACTTC.

The rearrangement joins TRBV3-1 (or the pseudogene TRBV3-2) to TRBJ2-4; 10 bases agree with TRBD2. The V gene end was trimmed by 2 bases and the J gene end by 9 bases; junction bases not matched to a gene: 4. CDR1 is LGHDT, CDR2 YNNKEL, per germline (reference sequence). The CDR3 contains 14 residues. The CDR3 bases are TGTGCCAGCAGCCAACTAGCGGGAGAAAGCATTCAGTACTTC. Translation: CASSQLAGESIQYF.

CDR3 protein: CASRAQGAGQPQHF. CDR3 DNA sequence: TGTGCCAGCAGGGCACAGGGGGCAGGTCAGCCCCAGCATTTT. The J gene is TRBJ1-5, the V gene TRBV6-5; 9 bases agree with TRBD1. The ends lost 6 bases at V and 6 bases at J; junction bases unmatched: 6. Germline assignment: CDR1 MNHEY and CDR2 SVGAGI. This CDR3 is built from 14 residues.

The genes are TRBV27 and TRBJ1-1; TRBD1 is a possible D gene (6 bases). Germline lookup yields CDR1 MNHEY and CDR2 SMNVEV (reference sequence). This CDR3 spans 13 amino acids. The germline V and J ends were trimmed by 6 bases and 0 bases, with 8 bases remaining between them. CDR3 nucleotide sequence: TGTGCCAGCAGGAGGGGGTTGAACACTGAAGCTTTCTTT. The encoded protein is CASRRGLNTEAFF.

The chain combines TRBV15 with TRBJ2-7, with unresolved D. V was pared by 5 bases and J by 7 bases, with 15 bases between. Germline-derived CDR1 and CDR2 are LNHNV and YYDKDF (reference sequence). CDR3 size: 13 residues. CDR3 sequence (DNA): TGTGCCACCAGCCCCCCAGTTTCGTGGGAGCAGTACTTC. Its translation: CATSPPVSWEQYF. Looking up the rest from reference TRBV15 and TRBJ2-7 gives the full variable domain: DAMVIQNPRYQVTQFGKPVTLSCSQTLNHNVMYWYQQKSSQAPKLLFHYYDKDFNNEADTPDNFQSRRPNTSFCFLDIRSPGLGDTAMYLCATSPPVSWEQYFGPGTRLTVT.

The chain combines TRBV29-1 with TRBJ1-5; 7 bases match TRBD1. From germline, CDR1 is SQVTM and CDR2 ANQGSEA. With 7 bases clipped from V and 3 bases from J, the junction kept 6 bases outside the gene matches. There are 13 residues in the CDR3. The CDR3 sequence is CSAQGTDNQPQHF. The DNA of the CDR3 is TGCAGCGCCCAAGGGACAGACAATCAGCCCCAGCATTTT.

V usage is TRBV12-3 or TRBV12-4 and J usage is TRBJ2-5, with a tentative D call TRBD1 (7 bases). The V and J ends lost 7 bases and 4 bases respectively, with 13 bases between them. The CDR3 is made up of 13 amino acids. The CDR3 loop reads CASKSQGGETQYF. The CDR3 DNA is TGTGCCAGCAAATCCCAGGGGGGAGAGACCCAGTACTTC.

The chain has TRBV6-5 and TRBJ2-1; 14 bases line up with TRBD2. The CDR3 sequence is 15 residues long. V was clipped by 6 bases and J by 8 bases; unmatched bases: 6. Per the germline V gene, CDR1 is MNHEY and CDR2 is SVGAGI. The CDR3 reads CASSPRLAGGDEQFF. The CDR3 region has the DNA TGTGCCAGCAGCCCCCGACTAGCGGGAGGGGATGAGCAGTTCTTC.

The CDR3 reads CASSLWASGITGELFF. The DNA for the CDR3 is TGTGCCAGCAGCTTGTGGGCTTCGGGGATCACCGGGGAGCTGTTTTTT. The chain carries TRBV7-2 and TRBJ2-2, with a weak D call TRBD2 (5 bases). Germline V lookup: CDR1 SGHTA, CDR2 FQGNSA. Trimming removed 3 bases from V and 4 bases from J, with 15 bases in between. The CDR3 contains 16 residues.

The chain carries TRBV3-1 (or the pseudogene TRBV3-2) and TRBJ2-1, with 9 nucleotides matching TRBD2. Germline lookup yields CDR1 LGHDT and CDR2 YNNKEL (reference sequence). Trimming took 4 bases from V and 0 from J; bases not matched to a gene: 10. The CDR3 contains 18 residues. The chain's CDR3 is CASSPGAGGGSSYNEQFF. In DNA form, the CDR3 reads TGTGCCAGCAGCCCAGGGGCGGGAGGGGGGAGCTCCTACAATGAGCAGTTCTTC.

This sequence joins TRBV27 and TRBJ1-5, with D possibly TRBD1 on 5 matching bases. Germline CDR1 reads MNHEY; CDR2 reads SMNVEV (reference sequence). V lost 5 bases to trimming and J lost 2 bases, with 10 bases between them. This CDR3 region has 14 residues. The chain's CDR3 is CASSPGGGNQPQHF. The CDR3 nucleotides are TGTGCCAGCAGTCCCGGAGGGGGCAATCAGCCCCAGCATTTT.

This clone appeared a single time. The chain recombines TRBV5-8 with TRBJ1-6, with 7 nucleotides matching TRBD1. This CDR3 region has 13 residues. Trimming cost V 7 bases and J 6 bases; bases outside gene matches: 4. Germline CDR1 reads SGHTS; CDR2 reads YDEGEE. The DNA for the CDR3 is TGTGCCAGCGCCCCAGGGGGTAATTCACCCCTCCACTTT. Residues: CASAPGGNSPLHF.

The chain joins TRBV23-1 to TRBJ2-7; 7 bases are shared with TRBD2. TRBV23-1 is an ORF; its function is uncertain. The CDR3 covers 16 residues. Losses at the gene ends were 2 bases for V and 2 bases for J; bases not matched to a gene: 9. The CDR3 nucleotides read TGCGCCAGCAGTCAAGGGTTCCGCGGGAGTACCTACGAGCAGTACTTC. Encoded protein: CASSQGFRGSTYEQYF.

The CDR3 loop is CSVEGGQWNTEAFF. CDR3 nucleotides: TGCAGCGTTGAGGGGGGACAGTGGAACACTGAAGCTTTCTTT. The J gene is TRBJ1-1, the V gene TRBV29-1; TRBD1 matches at 7 bases. The CDR3 extends over 14 amino acids. Germline V gene data show CDR1 as SQVTM and CDR2 as ANQGSEA. Germline trimming cut 3 bases from V and 1 base from J; bases unmatched to any gene: 5. The whole variable domain, remainder taken from reference TRBV29-1 and TRBJ1-1, is SAVISQKPSRDICQRGTSLTIQCQVDSQVTMMFWYRQQPGQSLTLIATANQGSEATYESGFVIDKFPISRPNLTFSTLTVSNMSPEDSSIYLCSVEGGQWNTEAFFGQGTRLTVV.

This chain uses TRBV10-3 with TRBJ2-3; D is unclear. Trimming removed 2 bases from V and 2 bases from J, with 8 bases in between. The CDR3 consists of 14 residues. Germline lookup yields CDR1 ENHRY and CDR2 SYGVKD. The CDR3 loop is CAISEGWATDTQYF. Here the CDR3 DNA reads TGTGCCATCAGTGAGGGTTGGGCCACAGATACGCAGTATTTT.

The V gene is TRBV9, the J gene TRBJ2-7; a possible D gene is TRBD2 (6 bases). Per the germline V gene, CDR1 is SGDLS and CDR2 is YYNGEE. The CDR3 has 16 amino acids. V shed 4 bases and J shed 3 bases, with 20 bases lying between them. The CDR3 loop reads CASSCPRTGLFYEQYV. The CDR3 nucleotides read TGTGCCAGCAGCTGCCCCCGGACGGGACTGTTCTACGAGCAGTACGTC.